This is a list of T cell receptor beta chains from one sample in a study of CD8+ T cells in alopecia areata. Only in-frame clones appear in the TCRdb table, and some are missing; sequencing was by immunoSEQ multiplex PCR. Of some 99,000 clones in the sample, around two fifths were seen once. The sample was CD4+ T cells sorted from blood. These receptors originate from a human donor with alopecia areata. The CDR3 runs from the conserved cysteine through the conserved F or W.

v_gene: TRBV28; j_gene: TRBJ1-3; CDR3aa: CASSFRGSGNTIYF
v_gene: TRBV5-1; j_gene: TRBJ2-3; CDR3aa: CASSLVGGGTDTQYF
v_gene: TRBV30; j_gene: TRBJ1-4; CDR3aa: CAWRNEKLFF
v_gene: TRBV18; j_gene: TRBJ2-7; CDR3aa: CASSPNRVYEQYF
v_gene: TRBV18; j_gene: TRBJ2-5; CDR3aa: CAGRGSGDQETQYF
v_gene: TRBV30; j_gene: TRBJ2-5; CDR3aa: CAWGTGQGRETQYF
v_gene: TRBV11-2; j_gene: TRBJ1-2; CDR3aa: CASSSHIGNYGYTF
v_gene: TRBV29-1; j_gene: TRBJ2-5; CDR3aa: CSVTPSGETQYF
v_gene: TRBV29-1; j_gene: TRBJ2-1; CDR3aa: CSVSTTGDIRDEQFF
v_gene: TRBV30; j_gene: TRBJ1-2; CDR3aa: CASTGGRGYGYTF
v_gene: TRBV5-1; j_gene: TRBJ2-7; CDR3aa: CASSYEQAREQYF
v_gene: TRBV29-1; j_gene: TRBJ2-7; CDR3aa: CSVVTDRVIHEQYF
v_gene: TRBV10-3; j_gene: TRBJ1-1; CDR3aa: CAISGGRDTEAFF
v_gene: TRBV29-1; j_gene: TRBJ2-7; CDR3aa: CSVELGHSYEQYF
v_gene: TRBV4-2; j_gene: TRBJ2-7; CDR3aa: CASSQGLGDVGQYF
v_gene: TRBV29-1; j_gene: TRBJ2-7; CDR3aa: CSVEDRRAGTRAYEQYF
v_gene: TRBV9; j_gene: TRBJ1-6; CDR3aa: CASSVAAEVSPLHF
v_gene: TRBV30; j_gene: TRBJ2-7; CDR3aa: CAWRRQGLVYEQYF
v_gene: TRBV2; j_gene: TRBJ2-1; CDR3aa: CASRRASSNEQFF
v_gene: TRBV11-2; j_gene: TRBJ2-5; CDR3aa: CASGAETQYF
v_gene: TRBV29-1; j_gene: TRBJ2-3; CDR3aa: CSVEVGGPARGTDTQYF
v_gene: TRBV29-1; j_gene: TRBJ2-5; CDR3aa: CSVLLAGEETQYF
v_gene: TRBV6-6; j_gene: TRBJ1-5; CDR3aa: CASSFGRGSNQPQHF
v_gene: TRBV29-1; j_gene: TRBJ2-5; CDR3aa: CSVEVAGDKTQYF
v_gene: TRBV29-1; j_gene: TRBJ2-5; CDR3aa: CSVAGRVQETQYF
v_gene: TRBV12-5; j_gene: TRBJ2-3; CDR3aa: CASGYVDTQYF
v_gene: TRBV29-1; j_gene: TRBJ1-2; CDR3aa: CSQRGAEGYTF
v_gene: TRBV19; j_gene: TRBJ1-1; CDR3aa: CASKESLPGRTEAFF